This T cell receptor (beta chain) was captured in a study of blood T cell repertoires in COVID-19. Turning to the study itself: Sites in the United States, Italy and Spain provided acute and convalescent COVID-19 samples.

Recruits, aged roughly 18 to 89 years, lived in some 25 US areas. Germline assignment: CDR1 SEHNR and CDR2 FQNEAQ (reference sequence). Unmatched junction bases numbered 12, after V lost 2 bases and J lost 0 bases. The CDR3 totals 18 residues. TCRdb keeps only in-frame clones here, not all; method: immunoSEQ multiplex PCR. The sample carries around 300,000 clones, around 90% recorded once. Input material: PBMCs or T cells enriched from blood (not recorded which). This TCR was recovered from a woman aged 50 to 65 who had recovered from COVID-19. The chain joins TRBV7-9 to TRBJ1-1; TRBD1 matches 7 bases. CDR3 sequence (DNA): TGTGCCAGCAGCTTACCTCCTTTTGGGACAGTTATGAACACTGAAGCTTTCTTT. Translation: CASSLPPFGTVMNTEAFF.